This TCR beta chain emerged from a study of cytomegalovirus exposure and HLA in healthy donors (dated by TCRdb to about 2017). In terms of the full investigation: According to an earlier analysis of 587 of the donors, about 179 million T cells yielded 90 million to 130 million unique TCR beta sequences and about 300 Gb of sequence data. An early release that covered about 600 HLA-typed donors contained about 300 gigabases of sequencing data and 85 million to 100 million unique TCR sequences. Of the 350 to 450 genotyped donors, less than 85% were placed in the genetic ancestry cluster associated with self-reported Caucasian donors. The study aimed to test whether cataloging public T cell receptors could reveal signatures of past pathogen exposure. Using immunosequencing, the study profiled T cell repertoires from roughly 650 subjects and related those repertoires to cytomegalovirus serostatus. In addition to the first cohort of approximately 670 subjects, a separate validation cohort of approximately 130 different subjects was used. To predict cytomegalovirus infection status, the study brought together high-throughput TCR immunosequencing, statistical association of individual TCRs with disease status, and machine learning. A later analysis re-analyzed previously published TCR beta repertoires from 666 donors and added high-resolution HLA genotyping to study TCR occurrence patterns. Rather than using new phenotypic data, the later analysis identified candidate immune exposures from TCR beta sequences and from how often those sequences occurred across donors. An earlier analysis of around 580 of the donors used high-throughput TCR beta sequencing to judge whether each TCR beta V gene segment behaved as functional or pseudogenic. Donor age, sex, ethnicity and CMV serostatus were compiled together with the repertoire data. A later genetic analysis used genome-wide SNP genotypes for 398 of the 666 donors, treating that subset as a discovery cohort. Every repertoire in the discovery cohort had been generated on one and the same sequencing platform. Both class I and class II loci were covered by HLA typing, at four-digit resolution. The number of donors typed differed by locus, with 629-630 for A, B, C, DRB1 and DQB1, roughly 520 for DQA1, under 610 for DPA1, and around 430 for DPB1. Roughly five DR-DQ haplotypes were handled as single units for association and clustering, since linkage in the cohort was strong. Among roughly 400 genotyped donors of the cohort, an average of roughly 230,000 unique TCR beta nucleotide sequences was sequenced per donor, of which 15% to 20% were non-productive.

Library method: the immunoSEQ multiplex PCR assay. A mixture of 60 forward primers for TCR Vbeta segments and 13 reverse primers for TCR Jbeta segments was used in the multiplex PCR. Amplification of the CDR3 region of rearranged TCR beta genes was performed with a multiplex PCR assay on genomic DNA. The amplified TCR beta libraries were sequenced on the Illumina HiSeq System as 87-base-pair reads. The study's processing was this. In a later analysis, 70 million to 95 million unique TCR beta chains were counted across the roughly 610 repertoires, and some 10 million of these chains were shared by at least two donors. A nearest-neighbor algorithm error-corrected the raw reads and collapsed the reads into unique sequences, merging closely related sequences to remove PCR and sequencing errors. To assign V, D and J gene segments, CDR3 sequences were aligned to IMGT reference sequences. For a sequence to be retained, a match of at least six nucleotides to both a V gene segment and a J gene segment was required. Rearrangements were called productive when the CDR3 lacked stop codons and stayed in frame with V and J; all others were non-productive. Following IMGT convention, CDR3 was defined as the stretch from the second conserved V-encoded cysteine to the conserved J-encoded phenylalanine. The earlier analysis of some 540 of the donors excluded any sequence lacking an unambiguous match to a single V gene segment. An earlier analysis of under 750 of the donors called V segments functional above 56.7% productive rearrangements and segregating when the between-donor standard deviation exceeded 5%. A statistical classification framework was built to diagnose cytomegalovirus status from the catalog of TCR beta chain sequences. A later analysis assigned V and J genes by comparing TCR nucleotide sequences with IMGT/GENE-DB human TR gene sequences. In a later analysis, CDR3 sequences and most-parsimonious VDJ recombination scenarios were assigned using the TCRdist pipeline. In a later analysis, every TCR beta chain was defined by the combination of its CDR3 amino acid sequence and its V-gene family, and reads without a unique V-gene family were dropped. In a later analysis, 450 to 600 highly shared, low-generation-probability nucleotide sequences were removed to address suspected cross-contamination and a sequencing artifact. In a later analysis, a clonal expansion index was calculated for each public chain from normalized within-repertoire ranks of inferred template counts. Generation probabilities in a later analysis came from a VDJ recombination model fitted to out-of-frame rearrangements, and those results were checked against IGoR. In a later analysis, TCR-TCR, TCR-HLA and TCR-CMV co-occurrence was scored with hypergeometric tests, and a repertoire-size bias correction was applied to TCR pairs. To estimate false discovery rates, a later analysis permuted the HLA or CMV assignments 20 times. A later analysis grouped co-occurring TCRs with DBSCAN, adding TCRdist sequence similarity when clustering within HLA-allele-positive subsets. Co-occurrence clustering excluded repertoires with fewer than 30,000 or more than 120,000 public chains, plus five with anomalous nucleotide sharing. This is the immuneACCESS table as TCRdb keeps it, with only in-frame sequences that have V and J called. A part of the clones is gone; compared with another copy, unresolved V genes explain less than half, and the rest is unexplained. From that table come the V and J calls and clone size; the DNA was used to work out D and trimming. The table for this sample lists 95,000 to 150,000 clones; around 77% of them were counted only once. The ten most abundant clones make up 4.5% to 6% of the sample.

The research as a whole found: Roughly uniform sequencing depth across donors was assumed in presence/absence analyses, although this assumption may not hold. Strong co-occurrence of HLA alleles, especially DR and DQ, made assigning TCR associations to individual alleles difficult. Most TCR sequences were seen in very few donors, while some public TCRs were found in many individuals. A later genetic analysis reported fewer N-insertions in productive TCRs among donors in an Asian-associated ancestry cluster than the approximately 700-donor mean. Correlated functional status among segregating V segments might be attributable to linkage disequilibrium, but an unknown experimental factor could not be ruled out. A further reported finding was that TCR beta sequences accurately predicted the HLA-A and HLA-B alleles for most subjects in the first cohort. According to a later analysis, parvovirus B19, influenza, CMV and Epstein-Barr virus appeared linked to several top co-occurrence clusters. The study listed approximately 150 TCR beta chains as associated with cytomegalovirus. According to a later analysis, most CMV-associated TCR beta chains appeared to be HLA-restricted, and the HLA associations seemed to be driven largely by CMV exposure. According to a later analysis, TCR association rates differed among HLA loci, with DRB1 alleles showing the most associated TCRs and HLA-C alleles showing the fewest. Immune exposure information for the cohort was limited to CMV serostatus. According to the authors, the approach could potentially be generalized to other disease states and immunological phenotypes. A cluster of highly shared sequence variants was judged likely to be a technical artifact of the sequencing pipeline. Because counts were too low, some 16 rarely observed V segments, including chromosome 9 orphons, were excluded from the earlier analysis of about 500 of the donors. HLA typing was unavailable for some donors at each locus, so association tests used only the typed subset. Specific HLA alleles were associated with some 15,000 TCR beta sequences at a false discovery rate of 0.05 in a later analysis. The 87-base-pair reads could not distinguish some IMGT-functional V segments, including TRBV6-2 and TRBV6-3, so those segments were excluded. This cohort had only TCR beta chains sequenced, and the lack of alpha or paired-chain data limited which features could be detected. Cytomegalovirus status was reported to be diagnosed by the classifier with high specificity and sensitivity in both the original and validation cohorts. In vitro tests confirmed that a few of the cytomegalovirus-associated TCR beta chains recognize cytomegalovirus antigens. A later analysis found that HLA-associated TCR beta chains were more clonally expanded and had lower generation probabilities than equally common non-associated chains. An earlier analysis of some 590 of the donors showed that most TCR beta V segments appeared in productive rearrangements either about 87% or about 30% of the time, which broadly matched IMGT annotations. In a later genetic analysis, a missense DCLRE1C variant was associated with V-gene and J-gene trimming of TCR beta chains, and the association was replicated in an independent cohort.

The CDR3, from cysteine to phenylalanine, totals 12 residues. Only the CDR3 DNA stays, 36 bases, in frame from base 1. CDR1 LNHNV and CDR2 YYDKDF were looked up in the germline V gene (reference sequence). V loses 1 base at its end and J loses 12 bases; junction bases beyond the gene matches: 2. The cohort was made up of several hundred healthy bone marrow donors. Cohort members were all nominally healthy when sampled, although unrecorded immune exposures were likely present. The donor was CMV seropositive and belonged to the group of 250 to 300 seropositive cohort members. A peripheral blood sample was collected from each donor, and TCR beta sequencing was performed on peripheral blood mononuclear cells. The Qiagen DNeasy Blood Extraction Kit was used to extract genomic DNA from the blood cell samples. A word on this clone: What antigen it recognizes has not been identified. Per-nucleotide qualities are absent, and no much larger clonotype sits a single base away.

Input material: PBMCs. Recombination connected TRBV15 to TRBJ2-1; 8 bases in the junction line up with TRBD1. This TCR derives from a man between 18 and 29 years old in good health and CMV-seropositive. The CDR3 amino acid sequence is: CATSRVGQGQFF. The DNA sequence is as follows: TGTGCCACCAGCAGAGTCGGACAGGGGCAGTTCTTC.